This T cell receptor beta chain was retrieved from a study of blood T cells in healthy people across ages. As for the study in general: The template switching approach captured approximately one barcoded beta molecule for every two T cells.

The V gene's germline CDR1 is SQVTM and CDR2 ANQGSEA. Germline trimming cut 6 bases from V and 6 bases from J; bases unmatched to any gene: 7. This CDR3 is built from 12 residues. Combining a sample-barcoded 5' primer with a J-beta primer mix, a second PCR ran for roughly 7 to 12 cycles. TCRdb reprocessed the 5' RACE reads via MiXCR and lists one record per CDR3 protein. The table has about 800,000 distinct CDR3 sequences, approximately 25% seen once; the top ten hold roughly 3.5%. This clonotype was seen a few times. The same data also contributed to another study, on T cells of mothers and their children.

The TCR was taken from a boy younger than 18 in good health. V gene TRBV29-1 combines with J gene TRBJ2-7, with 8 bases aligning to TRBD2. The specimen was blood. The CDR3, as DNA: TGCAGCGTGGTGGGACTAGAGGCCGAGCAGTACTTC. Protein: CSVVGLEAEQYF.